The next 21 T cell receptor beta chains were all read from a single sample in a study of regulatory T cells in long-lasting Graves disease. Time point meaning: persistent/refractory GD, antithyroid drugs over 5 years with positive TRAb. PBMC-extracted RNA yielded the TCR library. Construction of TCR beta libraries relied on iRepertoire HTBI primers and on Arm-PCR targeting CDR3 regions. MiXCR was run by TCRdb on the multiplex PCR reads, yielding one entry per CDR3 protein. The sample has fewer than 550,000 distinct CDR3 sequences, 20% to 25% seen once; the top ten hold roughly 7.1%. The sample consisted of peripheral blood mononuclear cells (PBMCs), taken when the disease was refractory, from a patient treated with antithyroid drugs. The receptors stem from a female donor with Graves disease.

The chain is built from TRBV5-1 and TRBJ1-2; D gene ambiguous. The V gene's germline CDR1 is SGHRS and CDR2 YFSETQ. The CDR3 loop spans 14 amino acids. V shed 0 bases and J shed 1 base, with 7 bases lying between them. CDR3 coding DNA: TGCGCCAGCAGCTTGGGTGTGAGTAACTATGGCTACACCTTC. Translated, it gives CASSLGVSNYGYTF.

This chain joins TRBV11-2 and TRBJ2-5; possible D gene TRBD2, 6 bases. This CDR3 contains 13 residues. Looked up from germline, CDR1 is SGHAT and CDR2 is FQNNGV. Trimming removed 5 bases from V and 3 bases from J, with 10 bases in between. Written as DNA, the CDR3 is TGTGCCAGCAGCCAAGGGACTGAAGAGACCCAGTACTTC. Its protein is CASSQGTEETQYF. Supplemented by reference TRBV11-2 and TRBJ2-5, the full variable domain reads EAGVAQSPRYKIIEKRQSVAFWCNPISGHATLYWYQQILGQGPKLLIQFQNNGVVDDSQLPKDRFSAERLKGVDSTLKIQPAKLEDSAVYLCASSQGTEETQYFGPGTRLLVL.

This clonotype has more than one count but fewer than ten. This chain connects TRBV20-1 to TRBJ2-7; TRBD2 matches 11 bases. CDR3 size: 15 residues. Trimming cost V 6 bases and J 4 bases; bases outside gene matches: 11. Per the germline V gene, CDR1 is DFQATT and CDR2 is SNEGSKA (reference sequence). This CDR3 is CSAKNPSGGIYEQYF. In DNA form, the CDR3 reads TGCAGTGCGAAAAATCCTAGCGGGGGGATATACGAGCAGTACTTC.

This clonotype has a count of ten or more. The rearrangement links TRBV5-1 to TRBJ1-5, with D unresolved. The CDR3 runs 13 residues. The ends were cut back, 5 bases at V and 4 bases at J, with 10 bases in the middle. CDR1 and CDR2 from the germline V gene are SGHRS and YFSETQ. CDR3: CASSTEINQPQHF. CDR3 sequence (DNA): TGCGCCAGCAGTACAGAAATTAATCAGCCCCAGCATTTT.

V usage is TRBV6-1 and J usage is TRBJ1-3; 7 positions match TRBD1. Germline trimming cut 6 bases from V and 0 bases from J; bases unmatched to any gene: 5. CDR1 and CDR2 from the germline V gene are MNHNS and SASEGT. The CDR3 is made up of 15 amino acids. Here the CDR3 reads CASSPTGSSGNTIYF. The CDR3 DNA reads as TGTGCCAGCAGCCCGACAGGGAGCTCTGGAAACACCATATATTTT.

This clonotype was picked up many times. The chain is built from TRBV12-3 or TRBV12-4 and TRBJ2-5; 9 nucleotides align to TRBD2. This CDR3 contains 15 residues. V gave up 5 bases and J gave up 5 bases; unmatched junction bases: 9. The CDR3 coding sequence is TGTGCCAGCAGTCCCCGGGTAGCGGGAGTTGAGACCCAGTACTTC. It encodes CASSPRVAGVETQYF.

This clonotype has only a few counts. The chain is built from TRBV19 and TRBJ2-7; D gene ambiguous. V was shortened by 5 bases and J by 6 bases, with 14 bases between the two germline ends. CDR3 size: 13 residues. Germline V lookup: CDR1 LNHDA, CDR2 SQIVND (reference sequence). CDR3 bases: TGTGCCAGTAGTTGGCGGACCCCGGGCGAGCAGTACTTC. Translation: CASSWRTPGEQYF.

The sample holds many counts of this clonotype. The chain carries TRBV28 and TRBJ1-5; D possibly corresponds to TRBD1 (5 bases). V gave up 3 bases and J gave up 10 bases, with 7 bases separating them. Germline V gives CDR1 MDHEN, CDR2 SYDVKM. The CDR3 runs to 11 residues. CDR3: CASSLGLPQHF. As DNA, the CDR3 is TGTGCCAGCAGTTTGGGGCTACCCCAGCATTTT.

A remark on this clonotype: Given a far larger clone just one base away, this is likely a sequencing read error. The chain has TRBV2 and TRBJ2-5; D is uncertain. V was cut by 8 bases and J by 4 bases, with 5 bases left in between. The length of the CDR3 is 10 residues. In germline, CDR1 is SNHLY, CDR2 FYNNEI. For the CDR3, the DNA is TGTGCCAGCGGTGCAGAGACCCAGTACTTC. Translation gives CASGAETQYF.

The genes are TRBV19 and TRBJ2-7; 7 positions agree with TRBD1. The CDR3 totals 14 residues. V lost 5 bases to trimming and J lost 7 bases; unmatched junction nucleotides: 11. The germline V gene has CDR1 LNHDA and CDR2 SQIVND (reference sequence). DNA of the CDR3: TGTGCCAGTAGTTTGACAGGGCGTTTGGGTGAGCAGTACTTC. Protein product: CASSLTGRLGEQYF.

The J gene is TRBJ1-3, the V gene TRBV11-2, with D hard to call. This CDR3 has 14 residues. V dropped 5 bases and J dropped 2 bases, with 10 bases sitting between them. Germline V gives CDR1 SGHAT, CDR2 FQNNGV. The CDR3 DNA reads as TGTGCCAGCAGCCCCTGGTCAGCTGGAAACACCATATATTTT. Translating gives CASSPWSAGNTIYF.

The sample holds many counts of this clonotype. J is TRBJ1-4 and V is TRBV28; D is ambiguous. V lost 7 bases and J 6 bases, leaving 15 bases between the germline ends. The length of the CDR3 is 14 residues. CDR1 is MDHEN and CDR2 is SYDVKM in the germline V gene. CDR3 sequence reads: CASTQTPGDEKLFF. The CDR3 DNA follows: TGTGCCAGCACCCAAACACCCGGGGATGAAAAACTGTTTTTT.

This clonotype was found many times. The CDR3 DNA reads as TGCAGCGTTGGAGTCAACACTGAAGCTTTCTTT. It yields the protein CSVGVNTEAFF. The chain joins TRBV29-1 to TRBJ1-1; no clear D. From germline, CDR1 is SQVTM and CDR2 ANQGSEA. Trimming stripped 4 bases from V and 2 bases from J, with 5 bases between. The CDR3 is 11 amino acids.

CDR3 bases: TGTGCTTGCGGACTAGCGGGACCTCCCGGGGAGCTGTTTTTT. Translation: CACGLAGPPGELFF. J is TRBJ2-2 and V is TRBV7-7, with 12 positions matching TRBD2. CDR1 is SSHAT and CDR2 is FNYEAQ in the germline V gene (reference sequence). The CDR3 loop spans 14 amino acids.

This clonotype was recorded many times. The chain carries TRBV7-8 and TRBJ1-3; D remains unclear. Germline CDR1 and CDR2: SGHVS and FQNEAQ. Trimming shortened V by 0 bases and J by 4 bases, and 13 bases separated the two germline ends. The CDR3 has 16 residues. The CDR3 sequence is CASSLASPGEGNTIYF. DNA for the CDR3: TGTGCCAGCAGCTTAGCTTCCCCCGGCGAGGGAAACACCATATATTTT. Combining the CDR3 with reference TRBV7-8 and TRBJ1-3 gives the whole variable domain GAGVSQSPRYKVAKRGQDVALRCDPISGHVSLFWYQQALGQGPEFLTYFQNEAQLDKSGLPSDRFFAERPEGSVSTLKIQRTQQEDSAVYLCASSLASPGEGNTIYFGEGSWLTVV.

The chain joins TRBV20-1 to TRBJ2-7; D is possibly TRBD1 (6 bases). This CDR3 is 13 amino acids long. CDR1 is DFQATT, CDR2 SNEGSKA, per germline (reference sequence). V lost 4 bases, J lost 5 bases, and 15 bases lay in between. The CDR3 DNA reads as TGCAGTGCTATCCGGGACACTAGGGACGAGCAGTACTTC. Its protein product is CSAIRDTRDEQYF.

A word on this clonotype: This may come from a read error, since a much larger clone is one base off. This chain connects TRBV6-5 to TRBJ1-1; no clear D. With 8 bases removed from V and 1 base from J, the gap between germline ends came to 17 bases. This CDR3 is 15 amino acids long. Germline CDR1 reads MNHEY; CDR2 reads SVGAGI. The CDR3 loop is CASETTARANTEAFF. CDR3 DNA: TGTGCCAGCGAAACAACCGCAAGGGCGAACACTGAAGCTTTCTTT.

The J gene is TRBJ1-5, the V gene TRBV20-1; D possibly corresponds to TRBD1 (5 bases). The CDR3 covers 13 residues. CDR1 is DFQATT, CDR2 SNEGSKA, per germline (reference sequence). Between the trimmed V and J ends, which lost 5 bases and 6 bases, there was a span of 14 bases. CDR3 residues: CSAGEAGSQPQHF. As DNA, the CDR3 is TGCAGTGCTGGGGAGGCAGGGAGTCAGCCCCAGCATTTT.

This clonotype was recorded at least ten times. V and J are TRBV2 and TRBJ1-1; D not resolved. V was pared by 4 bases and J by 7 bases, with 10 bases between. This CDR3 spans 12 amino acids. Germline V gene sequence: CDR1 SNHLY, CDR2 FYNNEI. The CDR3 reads CASSVWPSEAFF. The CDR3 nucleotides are TGTGCCAGCAGTGTTTGGCCGAGTGAAGCTTTCTTT.

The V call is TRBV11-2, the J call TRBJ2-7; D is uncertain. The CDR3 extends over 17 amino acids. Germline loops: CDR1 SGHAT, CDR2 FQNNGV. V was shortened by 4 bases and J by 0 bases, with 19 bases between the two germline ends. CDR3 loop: CASSSDRGPGPSYEQYF. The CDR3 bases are TGTGCCAGCAGCTCGGACCGAGGTCCGGGTCCCTCCTACGAGCAGTACTTC.

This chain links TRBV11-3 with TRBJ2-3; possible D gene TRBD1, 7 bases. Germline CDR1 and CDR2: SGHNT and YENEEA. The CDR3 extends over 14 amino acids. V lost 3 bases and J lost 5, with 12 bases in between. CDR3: CASSFPGGKDTQYF. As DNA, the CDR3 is TGTGCCAGCAGCTTTCCAGGGGGGAAAGATACGCAGTATTTT.